The source of this T cell receptor beta chain is a study of CD8+ T cells in alopecia areata. It was cDNA, reverse transcribed from extracted RNA, that served as the sequencing template. The table came from immunoSEQ multiplex PCR; TCRdb's copy has only in-frame clones and leaves some out. Altogether a few hundred thousand clones are present, roughly two fifths being singletons, with the ten largest covering 0.4% to 0.55%. Findings of the study overall: Links between baseline CD8+ expansion and response need larger treated cohorts. Compared with normal scalp, lesional scalp had higher clonality and more expanded CD8+ clones. Throughout tofacitinib, many expanded lesional clones continued to persist in scalp and blood.

Indicated treatment: oral pan-JAK inhibitor, 5-10 mg twice daily. Researchers took lesional scalp punch biopsies and peripheral blood from people who were alopecia areata patients. This clone has just one count. Its specificity is not known. Source: CD4+ T cells sorted from blood, taken around week 31, from a patient treated with tofacitinib. The TCR sequence derives from a human donor with alopecia areata.

The CDR3 protein is CASSSIATPYNEQFF. The DNA of the CDR3 is TGTGCCAGCAGCTCGATAGCGACCCCTTACAATGAGCAGTTCTTC. The chain is built from TRBV7-8 and TRBJ2-1; D is perhaps TRBD2 (5 bases). This CDR3 has 15 amino acids. V was cut by 4 bases and J by 4 bases, with 14 bases left in between. Germline CDR1 is SGHVS and CDR2 is FQNEAQ.